This T cell receptor (beta chain) was documented in a study of cytomegalovirus exposure and HLA in healthy donors. Whole-study results and caveats: Across donors, sequencing depth was assumed by presence/absence analyses to be roughly uniform.

The CDR3 totals 15 residues. Deletions cut 4 bases from V and 0 bases from J, with 13 bases between. CDR1 SGHRS and CDR2 YFSETQ come from the germline V gene. About this clone itself: Its antigen remains unidentified.

60 Vbeta and 13 Jbeta primers were used in PCR. Repertoires were generated with immunoSEQ multiplex PCR, while TCRdb's copy carries only in-frame clones and drops some. Across 150,000 or so clones, the top ten clones capture around 1.5% of the sample. The sequencing input was PBMCs. This receptor was obtained from a woman aged 45-65 years in good health and CMV-seronegative. The chain carries TRBV5-1 and TRBJ1-2; D unclear. The CDR3 reads CASSELSRTNYGYTF. The CDR3 DNA is TGCGCCAGCAGCGAACTTAGTCGCACTAACTATGGCTACACCTTC.